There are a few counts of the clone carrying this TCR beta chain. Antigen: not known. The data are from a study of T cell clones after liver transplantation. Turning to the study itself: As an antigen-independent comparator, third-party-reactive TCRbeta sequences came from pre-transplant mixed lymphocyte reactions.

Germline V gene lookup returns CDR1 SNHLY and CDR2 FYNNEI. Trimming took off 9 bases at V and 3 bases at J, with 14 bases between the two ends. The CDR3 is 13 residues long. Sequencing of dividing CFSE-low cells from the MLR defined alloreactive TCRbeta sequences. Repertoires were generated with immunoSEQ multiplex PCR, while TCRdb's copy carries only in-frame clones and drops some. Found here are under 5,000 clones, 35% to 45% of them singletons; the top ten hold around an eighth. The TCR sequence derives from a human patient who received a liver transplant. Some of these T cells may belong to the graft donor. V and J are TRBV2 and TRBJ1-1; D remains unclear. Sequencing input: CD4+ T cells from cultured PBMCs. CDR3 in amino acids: CARRLEVDTEAFF. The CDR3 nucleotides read TGTGCCAGGCGATTAGAGGTGGACACTGAAGCTTTCTTT.